This T cell receptor beta chain was identified in a study of CD8 T cells in Susac syndrome. Healthy donors served as the controls. They were matched for age and sex. V was shortened by 7 bases and J by 6 bases, with 11 bases between the two germline ends. This CDR3 has 12 amino acids. The V gene's germline CDR1 is MDHEN and CDR2 SYDVKM. With random hexamers, reverse transcription was performed on roughly 0.45 to 1 ug of RNA. TCR beta CDR3 was amplified by immunoSEQ covering 54 Vbeta and 13 Jbeta. TCRdb re-derived calls from the immunoSEQ multiplex PCR reads in MiXCR, one entry per CDR3 protein. The data contain 150,000 to 200,000 distinct CDR3 sequences, roughly nine tenths of them singletons.

Input material: CD4+ T cells from PBMCs. The clonotype was recovered from a human donor in good health. The rearrangement links TRBV28 to TRBJ2-3; the D is unclear. The CDR3 DNA is TGTGCCAGCACCCGGGCTCCTGATACGCAGTATTTT. This encodes CASTRAPDTQYF.